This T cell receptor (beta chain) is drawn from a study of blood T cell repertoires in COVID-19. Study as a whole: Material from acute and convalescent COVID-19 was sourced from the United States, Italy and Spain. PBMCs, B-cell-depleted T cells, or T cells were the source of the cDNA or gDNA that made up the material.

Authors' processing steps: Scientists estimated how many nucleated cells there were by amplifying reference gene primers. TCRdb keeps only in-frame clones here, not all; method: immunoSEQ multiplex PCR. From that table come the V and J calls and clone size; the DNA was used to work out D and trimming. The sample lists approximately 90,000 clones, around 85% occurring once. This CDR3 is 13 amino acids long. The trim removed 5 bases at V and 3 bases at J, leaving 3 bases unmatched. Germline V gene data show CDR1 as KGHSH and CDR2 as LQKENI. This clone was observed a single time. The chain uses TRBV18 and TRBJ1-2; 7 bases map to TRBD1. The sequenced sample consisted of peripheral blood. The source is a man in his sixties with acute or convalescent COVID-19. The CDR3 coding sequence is TGTGCCAGCTCAGTCCAGGGGGACTATGGCTACACCTTC. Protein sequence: CASSVQGDYGYTF.